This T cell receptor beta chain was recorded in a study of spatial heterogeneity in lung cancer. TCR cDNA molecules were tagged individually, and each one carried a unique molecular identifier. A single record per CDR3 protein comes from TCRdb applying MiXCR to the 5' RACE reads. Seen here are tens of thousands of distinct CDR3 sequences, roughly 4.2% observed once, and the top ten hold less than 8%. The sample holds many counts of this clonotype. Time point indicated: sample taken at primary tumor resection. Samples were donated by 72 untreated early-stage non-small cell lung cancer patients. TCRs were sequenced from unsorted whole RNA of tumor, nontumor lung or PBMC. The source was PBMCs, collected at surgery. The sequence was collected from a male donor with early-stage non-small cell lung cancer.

The CDR3 DNA sequence: TGTGCCAGCAGTTTAATAGGGTATGGCTACACCTTC. Protein product: CASSLIGYGYTF. J is TRBJ1-2 and V is TRBV28; D ambiguous. V was clipped by 2 bases and J by 5 bases, with 6 bases between them. CDR3 length equals 12 residues. Looked up from germline, CDR1 is MDHEN and CDR2 is SYDVKM.